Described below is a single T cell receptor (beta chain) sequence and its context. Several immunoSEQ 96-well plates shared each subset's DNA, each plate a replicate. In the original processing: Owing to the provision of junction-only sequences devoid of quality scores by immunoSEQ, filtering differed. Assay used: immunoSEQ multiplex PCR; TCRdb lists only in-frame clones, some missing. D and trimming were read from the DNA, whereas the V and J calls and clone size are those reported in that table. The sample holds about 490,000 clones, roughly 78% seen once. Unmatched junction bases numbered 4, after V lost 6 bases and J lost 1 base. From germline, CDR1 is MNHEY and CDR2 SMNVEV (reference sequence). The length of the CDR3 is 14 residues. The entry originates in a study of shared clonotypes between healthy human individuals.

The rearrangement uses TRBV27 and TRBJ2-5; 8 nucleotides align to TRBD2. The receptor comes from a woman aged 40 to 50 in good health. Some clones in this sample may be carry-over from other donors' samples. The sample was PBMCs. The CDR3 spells CASSSLAVQETQYF. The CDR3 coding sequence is TGTGCCAGCAGCTCACTAGCGGTCCAAGAGACCCAGTACTTC.